This T cell receptor (beta chain) originates from a study of technical replicates of blood from a handful of donors (dated by TCRdb to about 2017). For CDR1 and CDR2, the germline V gene lists SGHRS and YFSETQ. Unmatched junction bases come to 11, with V trimmed by 5 bases and J by 0 bases. There are 16 amino acids in the CDR3, from cysteine to phenylalanine inclusive. Left in the record is the CDR3 DNA by itself, 48 bases read in frame from the first base. Library construction relied on the immunoSEQ multiplex PCR assay. TCRdb carries this immuneACCESS record with in-frame sequences only. Its versions omit some clonotypes, under half of them owing to an unresolved V gene in the studies checked, with the rest unexplained. The sample table shows 100,000 or so clones, and just over 95% are seen once. The ten largest clones take up 0.21% of the sample. Comments on this clone: What antigen it recognizes has not been identified. Base quality data are lacking; no much larger clone is found one base away.

Sequenced input: T cells isolated from PBMCs. This chain is built from TRBV5-1 and TRBJ2-7; 7 bases in between match TRBD2. The sequence derives from a human donor in good health. The CDR3 in this case is CASSFGGSTTSYEQYF. The nucleotides read TGCGCCAGCAGTTTCGGCGGGAGTACGACCTCCTACGAGCAGTACTTC.